Sequencing of this T cell receptor (beta chain) was carried out in a study of beta chain features in type 1 diabetes. Sorting with CD45RO/CCR7/CD25/CD127/CD95/CD27 yielded naive, central memory, regulatory and stem-like memory CD4+ cells. The trim removed 0 bases at V and 11 bases at J, leaving 1 base unmatched. Germline assignment: CDR1 LGHNA and CDR2 YNFKEQ. The CDR3 runs 12 residues. The study reverse transcribed the entire isolated RNA, so it sequenced expressed TCRB transcripts. Libraries were prepared by immunoSEQ multiplex PCR; TCRdb keeps only in-frame clonotypes and omits some of them. There are more than 150,000 clones in the sample; roughly an eighth occur only once, and roughly 0.56% lies in the top ten.

This rearrangement joins TRBV4-2 to TRBJ2-1; TRBD2 matches 7 bases. Material: central memory CD4+ T cells from blood. The receptor comes from a woman aged 18-29 years in good health. CDR3 protein: CASSQEGTKQFF. The DNA of the CDR3 is TGTGCCAGCAGCCAAGAAGGGACTAAGCAGTTCTTC.